This T cell receptor beta chain was identified during a study of blood T cell repertoires in COVID-19. Across the whole study: COVID-19 samples, acute and convalescent, were from the United States, Italy and Spain. In each case, the material was cDNA or gDNA derived from T cells, B-cell-depleted T cells, or PBMCs.

The trim removed 4 bases at V and 8 bases at J, leaving 5 bases unmatched. CDR1 is MGHDK, CDR2 SYGVNS, per germline. The CDR3 totals 14 residues. Original handling: Reference gene primer amplification yielded estimated nucleated cell counts. Measured with immunoSEQ multiplex PCR; TCRdb has only the in-frame clones, and not every one. The V and J calls and clone size are taken from that table; D and trimming were inferred from the DNA. Counted here are about 140,000 clones, roughly 83% occurring once; the ten biggest clones make up around 5.1%. In its sample, this clone was seen a few times. V and J are TRBV25-1 and TRBJ1-4; TRBD1 aligns across 9 bases. The TCR comes from a man in his sixties or seventies who had been exposed to COVID-19. The sequenced material came from PBMCs or T cells enriched from blood (not recorded which). The CDR3 region is CASSVQGAGEKLFF. CDR3 sequence (DNA): TGTGCCAGCAGTGTACAGGGGGCAGGCGAAAAACTGTTTTTT.